This TCR beta chain emerged from a study of cytomegalovirus exposure and HLA in healthy donors (dated 2017 in TCRdb). For the study in its entirety: In an earlier analysis of approximately 640 of the donors, approximately 260 Gb of sequence data and just under 120 million unique TCR beta sequences from 180 million or so T cells were reported. Around 300 gigabases of sequencing data and approximately 93 million unique TCR sequences were included in an early release covering roughly 600 HLA-typed donors. Among the roughly 370 genotyped donors, approximately 81% belonged to the genetic ancestry cluster associated with self-reported Caucasian donors. The study was designed to test whether signatures of past pathogen exposure could be identified by cataloging public T cell receptors. The T cell repertoires of 700 or so subjects were profiled by immunosequencing and related to cytomegalovirus serostatus. In addition to the first cohort of 650 to 800 subjects, a separate validation cohort of 130 or so different subjects was used. To predict cytomegalovirus infection status, the study brought together high-throughput TCR immunosequencing, statistical association of individual TCRs with disease status, and machine learning. In a later analysis, previously published TCR beta repertoires from 600 to 850 donors were re-analyzed and high-resolution HLA genotyping was added so that TCR occurrence patterns could be studied. Rather than using new phenotypic data, the later analysis identified candidate immune exposures from TCR beta sequences and from how often those sequences occurred across donors. An earlier analysis of around 640 of the donors used high-throughput TCR beta sequencing to judge whether each TCR beta V gene segment behaved as functional or pseudogenic. Alongside the repertoire data, information on donor age, sex, ethnicity and CMV serostatus was compiled. A later genetic analysis took genome-wide SNP genotypes for about 65% of the 666 donors and used that subset as a discovery cohort. All discovery cohort repertoires had been generated using a single sequencing platform. Class I and class II HLA loci were covered by the typing at four-digit resolution. Typing coverage varied by locus: roughly 629-640 donors for A, B, C, DRB1 and DQB1; approximately 560 for DQA1; nearly 610 for DPA1; around 450 for DPB1. Because of strong linkage in the cohort, 5 or 6 DR-DQ haplotypes were treated as single units for association and clustering. Across some 400 genotyped donors of the cohort, an average of approximately 200,000 unique TCR beta nucleotide sequences per donor were sequenced, and roughly 17% of those sequences were non-productive. Paper-wide results and their limitations: In a later analysis, several top co-occurrence clusters were reported to appear linked to parvovirus B19, influenza, CMV and Epstein-Barr virus. In a later analysis, HLA-associated TCR beta chains were found to be more clonally expanded and to have lower generation probabilities than equally common non-associated chains. In a later genetic analysis, fewer N-insertions in productive TCRs were reported among donors in an Asian-associated ancestry cluster than the approximately 710-donor mean. A further reported finding was that TCR beta sequences accurately predicted the HLA-A and HLA-B alleles for most subjects in the first cohort. A cluster of highly shared sequence variants was judged likely to represent a technical artifact of the sequencing pipeline. Because counts were too low, roughly 18 rarely observed V segments, including chromosome 9 orphons, were left out of the earlier analysis of about 500 of the donors. According to a later analysis, most CMV-associated TCR beta chains appeared to be HLA-restricted, and the HLA associations seemed to be driven largely by CMV exposure. The study gave a list of more than 150 TCR beta chains associated with cytomegalovirus. Immune exposure information for the cohort was limited to CMV serostatus. Broadly in line with IMGT annotations, most TCR beta V segments showed up in productive rearrangements about 87% or about 30% of the time in an earlier analysis of several hundred of the donors. In vitro tests confirmed that a few of the cytomegalovirus-associated TCR beta chains recognize cytomegalovirus antigens. Specific HLA alleles were associated with around 18,000 TCR beta sequences at a false discovery rate of 0.05 in a later analysis. In this cohort, only TCR beta chains were sequenced, and detectable features were limited by the absence of alpha or paired-chain data. Strong co-occurrence of HLA alleles, especially DR and DQ, made assigning TCR associations to individual alleles difficult. A later genetic analysis associated a missense DCLRE1C variant with V-gene and J-gene trimming of TCR beta chains, and an independent cohort replicated the association. Cytomegalovirus status was reported to be diagnosed by the classifier with high specificity and sensitivity in both the original and validation cohorts. A later analysis found that TCR association rates varied across HLA loci, with DRB1 alleles showing the most associated TCRs and HLA-C alleles the fewest. Across donors, most TCR sequences were observed very rarely, whereas some public TCRs were present in many individuals. Sequencing depth was assumed to be roughly uniform across donors in the presence/absence analyses, though that assumption may not hold. Linkage disequilibrium might explain the correlated functional status among segregating V segments, but an unknown experimental factor could not be excluded. Because some donors lacked HLA typing at each locus, the association tests relied only on the typed subset. It was suggested by the authors that the approach could potentially be generalized to other disease states and immunological phenotypes.

The cohort was made up of approximately 700 healthy bone marrow donors. At the time of sampling, all cohort members were nominally healthy, though unrecorded immune exposures were likely present. The donor tested CMV seropositive, placing the donor among the roughly 270 seropositive members of the cohort. A peripheral blood sample was provided by each donor, and peripheral blood mononuclear cells were used for TCR beta sequencing. The Qiagen DNeasy Blood Extraction Kit was used to extract genomic DNA from the blood cell samples. Receptor amplification or capture employed the immunoSEQ multiplex PCR assay. For the multiplex PCR, a mixture combining 60 forward primers for TCR Vbeta segments and 13 reverse primers for TCR Jbeta segments was used. The CDR3 region of rearranged TCR beta genes was amplified from genomic DNA by a multiplex PCR assay. The Illumina HiSeq System was used to sequence the amplified TCR beta libraries as 87-base-pair reads. The paper's data handling went like this. Across the 670 or so repertoires, a later analysis counted tens of millions of unique TCR beta chains, around 11 million of which were shared by at least two donors. Raw reads were error-corrected and collapsed into unique sequences by a nearest-neighbor algorithm in which closely related sequences were merged to remove PCR and sequencing errors. Alignment of CDR3 sequences to IMGT reference sequences was used to assign V, D and J gene segments. For a sequence to be retained, a match of at least six nucleotides to both a V gene segment and a J gene segment was required. Rearrangements were called productive when the CDR3 lacked stop codons and stayed in frame with V and J; all others were non-productive. CDR3 was defined by IMGT convention, running from the second conserved V-encoded cysteine to the conserved J-encoded phenylalanine. The earlier analysis of about 590 of the donors excluded sequences that lacked an unambiguous match to a single V gene segment. An earlier analysis of about 600 of the donors called V segments functional above 56.7% productive rearrangements and segregating when the between-donor standard deviation exceeded 5%. A statistical classification framework was built for diagnosing cytomegalovirus status from the catalog of TCR beta chain sequences. V and J gene assignment, in a later analysis, came from comparing TCR nucleotide sequences with IMGT/GENE-DB human TR gene sequences. Using the TCRdist pipeline, a later analysis assigned CDR3 sequences along with most-parsimonious VDJ recombination scenarios. In a later analysis, each TCR beta chain was defined by its CDR3 amino acid sequence together with its V-gene family, and reads without a unique V-gene family were excluded. As a way to deal with suspected cross-contamination and a sequencing artifact, a later analysis dropped roughly 620 nucleotide sequences that were highly shared and had low generation probability. In a later analysis, a clonal expansion index for each public chain was calculated from normalized within-repertoire ranks of inferred template counts. A later analysis computed generation probabilities with a VDJ recombination model fitted to out-of-frame rearrangements, and checked the results against IGoR. In a later analysis, hypergeometric tests were used to score TCR-TCR, TCR-HLA and TCR-CMV co-occurrence, with a repertoire-size bias correction applied to TCR pairs. To estimate false discovery rates, a later analysis permuted the HLA or CMV assignments 20 times. In a later analysis, co-occurring TCRs were grouped using DBSCAN, with TCRdist sequence similarity added in when clustering inside HLA-allele-positive subsets. Repertoires with fewer than 30,000 or more than 120,000 public chains were left out of co-occurrence clustering, as were several repertoires with anomalous nucleotide sharing. The clones in this table, taken by TCRdb from immuneACCESS, are in-frame only. Not every clone is retained; where verified, under half of the shortfall comes from an unresolved V gene, and the cause of the rest is unknown. V and J calls and clone size are as listed in that table; D and trimming were resolved from the DNA. The sample yields over 30,000 clones; about nine tenths were counted once. The ten largest clones represent over 10% of the sample.

Only one count was recorded for this clone. Its antigen is still unknown. No clone much larger than this one lies a single base away; base qualities are absent. This receptor was identified in a woman between 40 and 50 years old in good health and CMV-seropositive. Sequenced sample: PBMCs.

CDR3 sequence: CVMTGVGEQYF. The DNA reads as follows: TGTGTGATGACAGGGGTTGGCGAGCAGTACTTC. The receptor chain draws on TRBV30 and TRBJ2-7, and 8 junctional nucleotides match TRBD1. The CDR3 runs 11 residues from the cysteine to the phenylalanine. The only DNA kept is the CDR3, 33 bases in frame from the first base. CDR1 and CDR2 are read off the germline V gene (reference sequence) as GTSNPN and SVGIG.